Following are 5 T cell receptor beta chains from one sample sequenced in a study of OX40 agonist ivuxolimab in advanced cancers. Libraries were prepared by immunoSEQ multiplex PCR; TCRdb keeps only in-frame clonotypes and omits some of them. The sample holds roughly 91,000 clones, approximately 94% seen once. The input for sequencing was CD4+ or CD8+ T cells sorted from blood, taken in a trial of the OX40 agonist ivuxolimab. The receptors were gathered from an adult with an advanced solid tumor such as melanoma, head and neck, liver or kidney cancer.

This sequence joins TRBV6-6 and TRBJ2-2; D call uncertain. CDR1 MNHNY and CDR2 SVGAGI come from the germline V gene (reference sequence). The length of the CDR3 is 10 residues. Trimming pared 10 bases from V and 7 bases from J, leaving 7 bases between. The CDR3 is CAIEVGELFF. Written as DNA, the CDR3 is TGTGCCATCGAGGTCGGGGAGCTGTTTTTT.

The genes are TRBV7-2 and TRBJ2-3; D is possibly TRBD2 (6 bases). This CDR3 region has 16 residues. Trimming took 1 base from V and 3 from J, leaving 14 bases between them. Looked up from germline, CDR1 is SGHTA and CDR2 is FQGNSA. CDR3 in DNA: TGTGCCAGCAGCTTAGTTAGCGGCCCCCTGACAGATACGCAGTATTTT. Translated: CASSLVSGPLTDTQYF. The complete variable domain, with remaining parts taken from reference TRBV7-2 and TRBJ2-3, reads GAGVSQSPSNKVTEKGKDVELRCDPISGHTALYWYRQSLGQGLEFLIYFQGNSAPDKSGLPSDRFSAERTGGSVSTLTIQRTQQEDSAVYLCASSLVSGPLTDTQYFGPGTRLTVL.

CDR3: CASSDPAAGGSLTDTQYF. CDR3 sequence (DNA): TGTGCCAGCAGTGACCCCGCAGCGGGAGGCTCCCTCACAGATACGCAGTATTTT. The rearrangement links TRBV6-1 to TRBJ2-3; TRBD2 matches at 9 bases. The CDR3 loop spans 18 amino acids. Trimming cost V 3 bases and J 2 bases; bases outside gene matches: 12. CDR1 is MNHNS and CDR2 is SASEGT in the germline V gene.

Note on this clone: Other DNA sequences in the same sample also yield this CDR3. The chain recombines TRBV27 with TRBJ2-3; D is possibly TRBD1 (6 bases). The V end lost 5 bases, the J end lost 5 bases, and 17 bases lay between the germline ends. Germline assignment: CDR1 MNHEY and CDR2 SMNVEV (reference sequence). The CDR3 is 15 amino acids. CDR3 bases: TGTGCCAGCAGTCTAACAGGCAGGGGAATAGATACGCAGTATTTT. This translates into CASSLTGRGIDTQYF.

The CDR3 sequence: CASSLSSGGDNEQFF. The CDR3, as DNA: TGTGCCAGCAGTCTATCTAGCGGGGGGGACAATGAGCAGTTCTTC. The genes are TRBV6-5 and TRBJ2-1; 12 nucleotides align to TRBD2. Germline V gene data show CDR1 as MNHEY and CDR2 as SVGAGI. The CDR3 consists of 15 residues. J was trimmed by 5 bases and V by 5 bases; bases with no gene match: 4.